The 32 T cell receptor beta chains below all came from one sample that was sequenced in a study of T-cell reconstitution after alpha-beta-depleted transplantation in children. The TCRbeta library was prepared with unique molecular identifiers. Via MiXCR, TCRdb re-called the PCR reads, giving one row per CDR3 protein. The data show 250,000 or so distinct CDR3 sequences, roughly 25% seen once. The sequences come from PBMCs, mostly from graft donor cells, collected 360 days after TCRalphabeta/CD19-depleted stem cell transplant. These receptor sequences come from a female patient between 2 and 10 years old who had a stem cell transplant for congenital amegakaryocytic thrombocytopenia, so the T cells may come from the graft donor.

This chain connects TRBV7-9 to TRBJ2-1; D remains unclear. The germline CDR1 and CDR2 sequences are SEHNR and FQNEAQ (reference sequence). CDR3 length: 13 residues. The ends were cut back, 5 bases at V and 7 bases at J, with 12 bases in the middle. The CDR3 coding sequence is TGTGCCAGCAGCCCGCTCCGATTGAATGAGCAGTTCTTC. It specifies CASSPLRLNEQFF.

This clonotype was counted a few times. The chain is built from TRBV4-2 and TRBJ2-7, with a weak D call TRBD2 (5 bases). Germline assignment: CDR1 LGHNA and CDR2 YNFKEQ. V lost 0 bases, J lost 6 bases, and 21 bases lay in between. The CDR3 has 17 residues. The CDR3 DNA sequence: TGTGCCAGCAGCCAAGATGACGGGCGCGGGTGGGCTCCCGAGCAGTACTTC. Translating it yields CASSQDDGRGWAPEQYF.

In nucleotides, the CDR3 is TGTGCCAGCAGCCAACCACCAGGGGACGAGCAGTACTTC. Protein sequence: CASSQPPGDEQYF. The chain joins TRBV7-2 to TRBJ2-7, with D perhaps matching TRBD1 (6 bases). Between the trimmed V and J ends, which lost 5 bases and 5 bases, there was a span of 13 bases. CDR3 size: 13 residues. Germline-derived CDR1 and CDR2 are SGHTA and FQGNSA.

The rearrangement uses TRBV4-2 and TRBJ2-3; D may be TRBD2 (5 bases). The CDR3 loop spans 15 amino acids. Germline values: CDR1 LGHNA, CDR2 YNFKEQ. V was shortened by 1 base and J by 1 base, with 9 bases between the two germline ends. The CDR3 here is CASSQGFSGTDTQYF. The CDR3 DNA sequence: TGTGCCAGCAGCCAAGGTTTTAGCGGCACAGATACGCAGTATTTT.

This clonotype was picked up many times. The chain links TRBV6-1 to TRBJ2-3, with TRBD2 identical over 11 bases. Per germline, CDR1 MNHNS and CDR2 SASEGT. The CDR3 consists of 14 residues. The CDR3 here is CATRTSGWTDTQYF. The CDR3 DNA follows: TGTGCGACCAGGACTAGCGGGTGGACAGATACGCAGTATTTT.

There are a few counts of this clonotype. The rearrangement uses TRBV5-4 and TRBJ2-6, with TRBD1 as a possible D gene (5 bases). The germline V and J ends were trimmed by 3 bases and 4 bases, with 11 bases remaining between them. Germline V gene lookup returns CDR1 SGHNT and CDR2 YYREEE (reference sequence). The CDR3 has 15 residues. The CDR3 loop reads CASSSGLGGANVLTF. CDR3 sequence (DNA): TGTGCCAGCAGCTCAGGGCTTGGGGGGGCCAACGTCCTGACTTTC.

The chain joins TRBV3-1 to TRBJ2-1, with D possibly being TRBD2 (5 bases). V shed 4 bases and J shed 7 bases, with 20 bases lying between them. The CDR3 covers 16 residues. CDR1 and CDR2 from the germline V gene are LGHDT and YNNKEL (reference sequence). The CDR3 loop is CASSPVTRVLGNEQFF. The CDR3 DNA follows: TGTGCCAGCAGCCCGGTGACGAGGGTTTTGGGGAATGAGCAGTTCTTC.

The chain joins TRBV29-1 to TRBJ1-2, with a weak D call TRBD1 (5 bases). V was clipped by 5 bases and J by 3 bases, with 16 bases between them. The germline V gene has CDR1 SQVTM and CDR2 ANQGSEA. The CDR3 loop spans 14 amino acids. The CDR3 nucleotides are TGCAGCGTTATTTTGGTACAGGATTACTATGGCTACACCTTC. Residues: CSVILVQDYYGYTF. Full variable domain (rest looked up from reference TRBV29-1 and TRBJ1-2): SAVISQKPSRDICQRGTSLTIQCQVDSQVTMMFWYRQQPGQSLTLIATANQGSEATYESGFVIDKFPISRPNLTFSTLTVSNMSPEDSSIYLCSVILVQDYYGYTFGSGTRLTVV.

The rearrangement joins TRBV9 to TRBJ2-2; D gene uncertain. CDR1 is SGDLS and CDR2 is YYNGEE in the germline V gene. The CDR3 is 13 residues long. The ends were cut back, 4 bases at V and 1 base at J, with 5 bases in the middle. CDR3 loop: CASSFLNTGELFF. The DNA of the CDR3 is TGTGCCAGCAGCTTCCTGAACACCGGGGAGCTGTTTTTT.

The V call is TRBV12-5, the J call TRBJ2-5; D is perhaps TRBD2 (7 bases). V gave up 6 bases and J gave up 2 bases, with 19 bases separating them. The germline CDR1 and CDR2 sequences are LGHNT and FRNRAP. This CDR3 comprises 16 residues. CDR3 protein: CASGTRGRGRQETQYF. For the CDR3, the DNA is TGTGCTAGTGGGACGCGGGGGCGGGGGCGGCAAGAGACCCAGTACTTC.

This clonotype has a handful of counts. The chain joins TRBV18 to TRBJ1-1; D is uncertain. Germline lookup yields CDR1 KGHSH and CDR2 LQKENI. Trimming shortened V by 3 bases and J by 1 base, and 12 bases separated the two germline ends. This CDR3 has 15 residues. This CDR3 is CASSPDYDANTEAFF. The CDR3 coding sequence is TGTGCCAGCTCACCTGATTATGATGCGAACACTGAAGCTTTCTTT.

This chain joins TRBV15 and TRBJ2-3; TRBD2 matches 12 bases. The CDR3 is made up of 16 amino acids. V was pared by 0 bases and J by 4 bases, with 2 bases of the junction left unmatched. CDR1 is LNHNV and CDR2 is YYDKDF in the germline V gene (reference sequence). CDR3 DNA sequence: TGTGCCACCAGCAGAGACACTAGCGGGGGGTCAGATACGCAGTATTTT. It codes for CATSRDTSGGSDTQYF.

The chain recombines TRBV7-4 with TRBJ1-1, with no clear D. Per the germline V gene, CDR1 is SGHVT and CDR2 is SQSDAQ. V lost 8 bases to trimming and J lost 4 bases, with 17 bases between them. CDR3 size: 14 residues. The CDR3 nucleotides read TGTGCCAGCGGGGTGGGTGGGATAGTCACTGAAGCTTTCTTT. This codes for CASGVGGIVTEAFF.

The genes are TRBV5-1 and TRBJ1-2; D unclear. V gave up 1 base and J gave up 7 bases, with 23 bases separating them. This CDR3 is built from 17 residues. Germline-derived CDR1 and CDR2 are SGHRS and YFSETQ. Here the CDR3 DNA reads TGCGCCAGCAGCTTGTTCTATAGTGAAGCCAGGAGGCGTGGCTACACCTTC. It codes for CASSLFYSEARRRGYTF.

J is TRBJ2-7 and V is TRBV27; either TRBD1 or TRBD2 may fit D (5 bases each). CDR1 MNHEY and CDR2 SMNVEV come from the germline V gene (reference sequence). CDR3 length: 13 amino acids. V was cut by 1 base and J by 2 bases, with 6 bases left in between. The DNA for the CDR3 is TGTGCCAGCAGTTTATTGGGGGCCTACGAGCAGTACTTC. This translates into CASSLLGAYEQYF.

CDR3 residues: CSVELEAGPAYEQYF. Here the CDR3 DNA reads TGCAGCGTTGAATTAGAGGCGGGACCAGCCTACGAGCAGTACTTC. J is TRBJ2-7 and V is TRBV29-1, with a possible D match to TRBD2 (6 bases). Trimming removed 2 bases at V and 2 bases at J, with 16 bases between. The germline gives CDR1 SQVTM, CDR2 ANQGSEA. The CDR3 runs to 15 residues.

This clonotype has more than one count but fewer than ten. The chain has TRBV4-2 and TRBJ1-1; 9 bases fit TRBD1. The CDR3 runs 15 residues. CDR1 is LGHNA, CDR2 YNFKEQ, per germline. J was trimmed by 3 bases and V by 2 bases; bases with no gene match: 4. CDR3 sequence (DNA): TGTGCCAGCAGCCAACGACAGGGGGTCCACACTGAAGCTTTCTTT. Its translation: CASSQRQGVHTEAFF.

The sample holds many counts of this clonotype. J is TRBJ2-5 and V is TRBV12-3 or TRBV12-4, with 9 bases fitting TRBD1. This CDR3 has 17 residues. J gave up 4 bases and V 5 bases, and 14 bases lay outside the gene matches. The DNA of the CDR3 is TGTGCCAGCAGTACCTTAAGGACAGGGGCAAGGCGAGAGACCCAGTACTTC. It is translated as CASSTLRTGARRETQYF.

Written as DNA, the CDR3 is TGTGCCAGTAGTATGGAAGTAGTCAGTCGCGAGCAGTACTTC. This gives the protein CASSMEVVSREQYF. This rearrangement joins TRBV19 to TRBJ2-7; D is uncertain. Germline CDR1 LNHDA, CDR2 SQIVND (reference sequence). The CDR3 totals 14 residues. Deletions cut 3 bases from V and 6 bases from J, with 15 bases between.

This clonotype was counted between two and nine times. The rearrangement joins TRBV5-1 to TRBJ1-5; the match to TRBD1 covers 9 bases. The germline CDR1 and CDR2 sequences are SGHRS and YFSETQ. CDR3 length: 15 residues. V lost 5 bases, J lost 3 bases, and 6 bases stayed unmatched. This chain's CDR3 is CASSKTGGFNQPQHF. The CDR3 nucleotides are TGCGCCAGCAGTAAAACAGGGGGCTTCAATCAGCCCCAGCATTTT.

Only a few counts were recorded for this clonotype. V and J are TRBV18 and TRBJ2-3; 8 bases align to TRBD1. V trimming: 1 base; J trimming: 2 bases; junction bases outside the gene matches: 8. The CDR3 length is 17 residues. Germline lookup yields CDR1 KGHSH and CDR2 LQKENI. CDR3 in amino acids: CASSPRLPGQATDTQYF. As DNA, the CDR3 is TGTGCCAGCTCACCACGACTTCCGGGACAGGCCACAGATACGCAGTATTTT.

This clonotype was detected only a few times. The rearrangement joins TRBV7-2 to TRBJ2-7; no clear D. CDR1 SGHTA and CDR2 FQGNSA come from the germline V gene. The CDR3 sequence is 14 residues long. The germline V and J ends were trimmed by 2 bases and 4 bases, with 12 bases remaining between them. CDR3 sequence: CASSLSLGSYEQYF. CDR3 sequence (DNA): TGTGCCAGCAGCTTAAGCCTGGGATCGTACGAGCAGTACTTC.

The chain combines TRBV5-1 with TRBJ2-1; D possibly corresponds to TRBD2 (5 bases). Per germline, CDR1 SGHRS and CDR2 YFSETQ. V lost 4 bases and J lost 8, with 7 bases in between. This CDR3 has 11 amino acids. The CDR3 reads CASSQEDEQFF. The CDR3 nucleotides read TGCGCCAGCAGCCAGGAGGATGAGCAGTTCTTC.

Remarks on this clonotype: This could be a read error, since a much larger clone is one nucleotide away. The chain links TRBV11-2 to TRBJ2-3; 7 nucleotides line up with TRBD1. The V gene's germline CDR1 is SGHAT and CDR2 FQNNGV. CDR3 length equals 16 residues. Trimming at V came to 4 bases and at J to 0 bases, leaving 7 bases not matched to a gene. The CDR3 bases are TGTGCCAGCAGCTCCGGACAGGTCTATAGCACAGATACGCAGTATTTT. It specifies CASSSGQVYSTDTQYF. Full variable domain (rest looked up from reference TRBV11-2 and TRBJ2-3): EAGVAQSPRYKIIEKRQSVAFWCNPISGHATLYWYQQILGQGPKLLIQFQNNGVVDDSQLPKDRFSAERLKGVDSTLKIQPAKLEDSAVYLCASSSGQVYSTDTQYFGPGTRLTVL.

The rearrangement links TRBV3-1 to TRBJ2-7; D not resolved. Trimming removed 1 base at V and 8 bases at J, with 12 bases between. Germline V gene sequence: CDR1 LGHDT, CDR2 YNNKEL (reference sequence). CDR3 size: 13 residues. The chain's CDR3 is CASSQGPRRKQYF. The CDR3 DNA is TGTGCCAGCAGCCAAGGTCCTCGAAGAAAGCAGTACTTC.

There are a few counts of this clonotype. The chain combines TRBV21-1 with TRBJ2-7; the D segment call TRBD2 is taken from the table without a DNA check. TRBV21-1 is given as a pseudogene. The CDR3 is made up of 20 amino acids. CDR3 sequence: CASRAPRPPLAGLSSYEQYF. CDR3 nucleotides: TGTGCCAGCAGAGCCCCGAGACCCCCCCTAGCGGGCCTGAGCTCCTACGAGCAGTACTTC.

This clonotype was seen a handful of times. The chain is built from TRBV7-9 and TRBJ2-3, with 8 bases lining up with TRBD1. This CDR3 comprises 15 residues. V lost 2 bases and J lost 4; bases outside the gene matches: 5. Germline CDR1 is SEHNR and CDR2 is FQNEAQ (reference sequence). CDR3 sequence: CASSLNRGSADTQYF. As DNA, the CDR3 is TGTGCCAGCAGCTTAAACAGGGGGTCGGCAGATACGCAGTATTTT. Filled out from reference TRBV7-9 and TRBJ2-3, the complete variable domain reads DTGVSQNPRHKITKRGQNVTFRCDPISEHNRLYWYRQTLGQGPEFLTYFQNEAQLEKSRLLSDRFSAERPKGSFSTLEIQRTEQGDSAMYLCASSLNRGSADTQYFGPGTRLTVL.

Of note for this clonotype: One end of the junction varies from germline; a read error may be responsible. The rearrangement uses TRBV12-3 or TRBV12-4 and TRBJ1-5; no reliable D call. CDR3 size: 20 residues. The CDR3 region has the DNA TGTGCCAGCATTTTATTTGAGGGAGAATATGGTATAGCCGTAGATCAGCCCCAGCATTTT. Encoded protein: CASILFEGEYGIAVDQPQHF.

The chain combines TRBV3-1 with TRBJ2-4; possibly TRBD2 for D (6 bases). The CDR3 is 17 amino acids. Trimming took off 1 base at V and 0 bases at J, with 13 bases between the two ends. The germline V gene has CDR1 LGHDT and CDR2 YNNKEL (reference sequence). DNA for the CDR3: TGTGCCAGCAGCCAAGGGGCGGGGATTATAGCCAAAAACATTCAGTACTTC. This translates into CASSQGAGIIAKNIQYF.

The chain recombines TRBV20-1 with TRBJ2-5; D ambiguous. V lost 1 base, J lost 5 bases, and 11 bases lay in between. Germline CDR1 reads DFQATT; CDR2 reads SNEGSKA (reference sequence). This CDR3 is built from 13 residues. The CDR3 nucleotides are TGCAGTGCTAGAGGCGATGGGGTCGAGACCCAGTACTTC. Translated: CSARGDGVETQYF.

The J gene is TRBJ2-7, the V gene TRBV28; no clear D gene. Germline V gene sequence: CDR1 MDHEN, CDR2 SYDVKM. V shed 2 bases and J shed 6 bases, with 8 bases lying between them. There are 12 residues in the CDR3. The CDR3 here is CASSLMGSEQYF. The CDR3 DNA sequence: TGTGCCAGCAGTTTAATGGGCAGCGAGCAGTACTTC.

The CDR3 bases are TGTGCCAGCAGTCATAGGCCCTCCTACGAGCAGTACTTC. Encoded protein: CASSHRPSYEQYF. The rearrangement uses TRBV27 and TRBJ2-7, with D hard to call. In germline, CDR1 is MNHEY, CDR2 SMNVEV (reference sequence). Trimming stripped 5 bases from V and 0 bases from J, with 8 bases between. The CDR3 is 13 amino acids.